This T cell receptor (beta chain) is drawn from a study of blood T cell repertoires in COVID-19. Whole-study context: T cells, B-cell-depleted T cells, or PBMCs supplied cDNA or gDNA.

Per the study methods: Estimated nucleated cell counts came from reference gene primer amplification. Repertoires were generated with immunoSEQ multiplex PCR, while TCRdb's copy carries only in-frame clones and drops some. From that table come the V and J calls and clone size; the DNA was used to work out D and trimming. The sample lists roughly 250,000 clones; approximately 90% were seen once. Sequences were obtained from PBMCs or T cells enriched from blood (not recorded which). This clonotype originated in a woman aged 25-40 years with acute COVID-19.

The DNA of the CDR3 is TGTGCCAGCAGCGTAGCTTCAGTTGTGAACACTGAAGCTTTCTTT. Protein product: CASSVASVVNTEAFF. The chain recombines TRBV9 with TRBJ1-1; no clear D gene. CDR1 is SGDLS and CDR2 is YYNGEE in the germline V gene. The CDR3 is 15 amino acids. Trimming took 0 bases from V and 0 from J, leaving 9 bases between them.